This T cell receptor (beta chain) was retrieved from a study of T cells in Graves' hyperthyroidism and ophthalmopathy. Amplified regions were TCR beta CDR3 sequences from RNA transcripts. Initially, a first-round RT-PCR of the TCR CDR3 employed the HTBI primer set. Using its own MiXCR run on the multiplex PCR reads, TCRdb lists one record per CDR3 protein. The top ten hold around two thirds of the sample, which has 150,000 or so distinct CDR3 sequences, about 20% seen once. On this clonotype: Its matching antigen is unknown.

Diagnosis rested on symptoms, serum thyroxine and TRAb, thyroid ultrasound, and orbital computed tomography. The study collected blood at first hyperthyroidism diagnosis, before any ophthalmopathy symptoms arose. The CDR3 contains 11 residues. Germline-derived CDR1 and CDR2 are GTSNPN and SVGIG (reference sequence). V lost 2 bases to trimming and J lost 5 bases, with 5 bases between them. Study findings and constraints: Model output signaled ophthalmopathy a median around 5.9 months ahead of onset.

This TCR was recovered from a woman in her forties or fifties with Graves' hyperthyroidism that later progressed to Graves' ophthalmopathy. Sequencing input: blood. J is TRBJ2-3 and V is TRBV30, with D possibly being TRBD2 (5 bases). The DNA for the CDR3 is TGTGCCTGGAGTCGGGAAGATACGCAGTATTTT. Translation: CAWSREDTQYF.